This T cell receptor beta chain stems from a study of blood T cell repertoires in COVID-19. The wider study: Specimens from acute and convalescent COVID-19 originated in the United States, Italy and Spain. PBMCs, B-cell-depleted T cells, or T cells were the source of the cDNA or gDNA that made up the material.

The repertoire was sequenced with immunoSEQ multiplex PCR; TCRdb's copy has only in-frame clones and lacks some. The sample lists fewer than 250,000 clones, around 89% occurring once. V lost 5 bases, J lost 8 bases, and 6 bases stayed unmatched. The germline CDR1 and CDR2 sequences are LNHDA and SQIVND (reference sequence). CDR3 length: 13 amino acids. The sample consisted of peripheral blood. The gene calls are TRBV19 and TRBJ1-3; 7 nucleotides line up with TRBD1. This receptor was taken from a man aged 30-40 years with COVID-19, enrolled during active disease. The CDR3 sequence: CASSPDRAHTIYF. The CDR3, as DNA: TGTGCCAGTAGTCCCGACAGGGCTCACACCATATATTTT.